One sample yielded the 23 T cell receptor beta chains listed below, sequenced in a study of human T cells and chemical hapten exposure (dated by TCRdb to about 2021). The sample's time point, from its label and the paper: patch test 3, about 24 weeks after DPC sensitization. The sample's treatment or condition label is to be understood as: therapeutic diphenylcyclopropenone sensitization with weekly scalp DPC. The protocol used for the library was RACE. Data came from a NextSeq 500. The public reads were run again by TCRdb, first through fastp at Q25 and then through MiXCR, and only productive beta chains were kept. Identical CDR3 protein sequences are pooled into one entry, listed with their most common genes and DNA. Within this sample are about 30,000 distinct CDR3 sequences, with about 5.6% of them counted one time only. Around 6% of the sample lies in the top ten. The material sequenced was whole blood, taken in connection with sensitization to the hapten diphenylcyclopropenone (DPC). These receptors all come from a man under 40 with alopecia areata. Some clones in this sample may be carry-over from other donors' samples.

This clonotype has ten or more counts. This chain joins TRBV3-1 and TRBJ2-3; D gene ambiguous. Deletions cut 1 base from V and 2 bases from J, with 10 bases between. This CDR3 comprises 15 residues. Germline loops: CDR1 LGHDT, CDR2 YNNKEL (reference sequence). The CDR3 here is CASSQVAAITDTQYF. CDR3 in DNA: TGTGCCAGCAGCCAAGTGGCAGCCATCACAGATACGCAGTATTTT.

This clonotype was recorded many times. The CDR3 protein is CSASRDGGIDTQYF. CDR3 coding DNA: TGCAGTGCTAGTCGGGACGGGGGTATCGATACGCAGTATTTT. The chain uses TRBV20-1 and TRBJ2-3, with D perhaps TRBD2 (6 bases). The germline V gene encodes CDR1 DFQATT and CDR2 SNEGSKA (reference sequence). The germline V and J ends were trimmed by 3 bases and 6 bases, with 16 bases remaining between them. The CDR3 sequence is 14 residues long.

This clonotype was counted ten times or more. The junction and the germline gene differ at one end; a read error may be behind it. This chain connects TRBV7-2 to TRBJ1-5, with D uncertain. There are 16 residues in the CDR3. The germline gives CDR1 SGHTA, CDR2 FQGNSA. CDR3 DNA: TGTGCCAGCAGCCCCTCCGGGTCCTATAGCGATCAGCCCCAGCATTTT. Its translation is CASSPSGSYSDQPQHF.

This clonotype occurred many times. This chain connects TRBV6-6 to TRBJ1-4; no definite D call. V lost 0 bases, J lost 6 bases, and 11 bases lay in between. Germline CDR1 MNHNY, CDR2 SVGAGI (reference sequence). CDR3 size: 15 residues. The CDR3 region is CASSYSETDDEKLFF. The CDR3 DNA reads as TGTGCCAGCAGTTACTCGGAGACGGACGATGAAAAACTGTTTTTT.

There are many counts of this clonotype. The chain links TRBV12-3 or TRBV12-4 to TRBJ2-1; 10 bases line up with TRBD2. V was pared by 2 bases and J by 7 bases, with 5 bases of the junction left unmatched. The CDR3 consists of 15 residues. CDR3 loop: CASSLLAGAENEQFF. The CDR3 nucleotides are TGTGCCAGCAGTTTACTAGCGGGAGCGGAGAATGAGCAGTTCTTC.

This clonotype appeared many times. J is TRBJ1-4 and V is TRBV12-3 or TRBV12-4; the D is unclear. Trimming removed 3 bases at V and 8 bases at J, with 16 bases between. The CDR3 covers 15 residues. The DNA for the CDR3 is TGTGCCAGCAGTTTCAACGGACCATTTAGCGAAAAACTGTTTTTT. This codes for CASSFNGPFSEKLFF.

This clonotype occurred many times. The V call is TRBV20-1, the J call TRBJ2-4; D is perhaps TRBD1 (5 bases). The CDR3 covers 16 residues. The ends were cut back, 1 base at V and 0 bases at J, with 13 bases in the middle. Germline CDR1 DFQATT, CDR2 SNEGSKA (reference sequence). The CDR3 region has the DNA TGCAGTGCTAGAGGCCCACAGGAACTAGCCAAAAACATTCAGTACTTC. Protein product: CSARGPQELAKNIQYF.

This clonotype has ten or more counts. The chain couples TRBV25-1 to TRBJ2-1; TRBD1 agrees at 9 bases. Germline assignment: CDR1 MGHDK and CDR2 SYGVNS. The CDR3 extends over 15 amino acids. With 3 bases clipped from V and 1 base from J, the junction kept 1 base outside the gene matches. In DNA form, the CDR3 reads TGTGCCAGCAGTGAGACAGGGGGATCCTACAATGAGCAGTTCTTC. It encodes CASSETGGSYNEQFF.

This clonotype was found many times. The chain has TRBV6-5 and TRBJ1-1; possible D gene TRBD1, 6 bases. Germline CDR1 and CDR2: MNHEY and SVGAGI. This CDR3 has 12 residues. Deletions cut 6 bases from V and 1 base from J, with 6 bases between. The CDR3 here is CASRQGNTEAFF. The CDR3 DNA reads TGTGCCAGCAGACAGGGGAACACTGAAGCTTTCTTT.

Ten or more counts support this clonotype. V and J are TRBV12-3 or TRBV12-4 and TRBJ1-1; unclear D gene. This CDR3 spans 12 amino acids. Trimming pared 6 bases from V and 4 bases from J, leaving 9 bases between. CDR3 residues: CASRNDTTEAFF. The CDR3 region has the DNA TGTGCCAGCAGAAATGACACCACTGAAGCTTTCTTT.

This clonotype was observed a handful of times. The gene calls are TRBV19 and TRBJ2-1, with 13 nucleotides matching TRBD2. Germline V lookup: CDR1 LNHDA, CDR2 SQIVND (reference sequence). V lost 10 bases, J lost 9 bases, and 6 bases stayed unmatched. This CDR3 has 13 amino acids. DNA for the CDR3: TGTGCCACCCGGACTAGCGGGAGAAGTGAGCAGTTCTTC. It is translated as CATRTSGRSEQFF. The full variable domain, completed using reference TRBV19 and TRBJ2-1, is DGGITQSPKYLFRKEGQNVTLSCEQNLNHDAMYWYRQDPGQGLRLIYYSQIVNDFQKGDIAEGYSVSREKKESFPLTVTSAQKNPTAFYLCATRTSGRSEQFFGPGTRLTVL.

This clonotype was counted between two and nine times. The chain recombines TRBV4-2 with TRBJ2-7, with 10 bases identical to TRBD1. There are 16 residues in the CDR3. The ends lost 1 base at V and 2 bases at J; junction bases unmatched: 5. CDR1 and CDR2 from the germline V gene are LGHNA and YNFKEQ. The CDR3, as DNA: TGTGCCAGCAGCCAAGTCGGGACAGGGGAACCCTACGAGCAGTACTTC. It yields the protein CASSQVGTGEPYEQYF.

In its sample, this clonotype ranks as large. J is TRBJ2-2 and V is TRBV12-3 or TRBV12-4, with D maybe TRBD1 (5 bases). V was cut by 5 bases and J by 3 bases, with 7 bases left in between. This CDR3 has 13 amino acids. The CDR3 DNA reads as TGTGCCAGCAGTCCCAGGGACACCGGGGAGCTGTTTTTT. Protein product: CASSPRDTGELFF.

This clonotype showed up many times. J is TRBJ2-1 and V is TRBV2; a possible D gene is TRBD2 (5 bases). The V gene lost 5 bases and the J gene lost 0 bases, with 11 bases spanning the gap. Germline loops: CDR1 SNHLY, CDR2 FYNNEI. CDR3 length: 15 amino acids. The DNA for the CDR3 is TGTGCCAGCAGTTCTAGCACCCGCTCCTACAATGAGCAGTTCTTC. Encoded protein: CASSSSTRSYNEQFF.

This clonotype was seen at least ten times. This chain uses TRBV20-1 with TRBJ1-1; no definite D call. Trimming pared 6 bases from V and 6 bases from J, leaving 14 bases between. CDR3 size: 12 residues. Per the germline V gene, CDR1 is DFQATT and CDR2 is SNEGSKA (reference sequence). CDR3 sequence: CSAWEAGAEAFF. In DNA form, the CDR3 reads TGCAGTGCCTGGGAGGCCGGAGCTGAAGCTTTCTTT.

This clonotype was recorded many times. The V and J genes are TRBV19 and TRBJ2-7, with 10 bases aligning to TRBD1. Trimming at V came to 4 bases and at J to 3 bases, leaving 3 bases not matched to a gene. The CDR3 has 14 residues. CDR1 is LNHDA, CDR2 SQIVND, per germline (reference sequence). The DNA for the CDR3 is TGTGCCAGTAGTACCGGGACAGGGGACTACGAGCAGTACTTC. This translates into CASSTGTGDYEQYF.

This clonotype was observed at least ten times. Written as DNA, the CDR3 is TGTGCCGCTCCCCTCACAGGTGCCTATGGCTACACCTTC. This sequence encodes CAAPLTGAYGYTF. The rearrangement uses TRBV30 and TRBJ1-2; D might be TRBD1 (5 bases). With 8 bases removed from V and 4 bases from J, the gap between germline ends came to 17 bases. The length of the CDR3 is 13 residues. Looked up from germline, CDR1 is GTSNPN and CDR2 is SVGIG (reference sequence).

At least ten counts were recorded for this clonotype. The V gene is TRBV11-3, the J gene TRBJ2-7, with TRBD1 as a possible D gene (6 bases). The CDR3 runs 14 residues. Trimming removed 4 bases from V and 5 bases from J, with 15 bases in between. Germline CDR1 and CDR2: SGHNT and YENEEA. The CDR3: CASSSGQLGDEQYF. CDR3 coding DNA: TGTGCCAGCAGCTCAGGACAGCTCGGGGACGAGCAGTACTTC.

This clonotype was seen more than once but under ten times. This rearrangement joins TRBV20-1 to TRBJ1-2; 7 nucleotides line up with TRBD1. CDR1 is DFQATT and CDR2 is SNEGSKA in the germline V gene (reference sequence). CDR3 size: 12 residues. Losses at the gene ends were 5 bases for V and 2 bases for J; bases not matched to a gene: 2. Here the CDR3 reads CSALTGNYGYTF. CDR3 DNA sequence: TGCAGTGCTTTGACAGGGAACTATGGCTACACCTTC.

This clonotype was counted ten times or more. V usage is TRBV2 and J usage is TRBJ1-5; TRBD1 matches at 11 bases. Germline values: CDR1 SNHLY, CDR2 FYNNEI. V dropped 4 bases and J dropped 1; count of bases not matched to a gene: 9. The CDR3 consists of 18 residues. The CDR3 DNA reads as TGTGCCAGCAGTGCCGGTAGGGACAGGGGGATGAGCAATCAGCCCCAGCATTTT. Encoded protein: CASSAGRDRGMSNQPQHF.

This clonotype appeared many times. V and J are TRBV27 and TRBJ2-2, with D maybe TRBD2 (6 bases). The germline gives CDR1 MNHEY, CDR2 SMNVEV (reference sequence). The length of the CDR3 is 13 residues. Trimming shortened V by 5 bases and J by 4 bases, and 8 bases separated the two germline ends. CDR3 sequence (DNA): TGTGCCAGCAGTCTCGGGGGCACCGGGGAGCTGTTTTTT. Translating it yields CASSLGGTGELFF.

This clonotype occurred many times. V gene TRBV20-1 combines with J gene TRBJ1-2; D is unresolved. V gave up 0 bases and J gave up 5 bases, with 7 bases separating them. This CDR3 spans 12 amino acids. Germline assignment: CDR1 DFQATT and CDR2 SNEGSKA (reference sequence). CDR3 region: CSARDLRYGYTF. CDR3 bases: TGCAGTGCTAGAGATCTTAGGTATGGCTACACCTTC.

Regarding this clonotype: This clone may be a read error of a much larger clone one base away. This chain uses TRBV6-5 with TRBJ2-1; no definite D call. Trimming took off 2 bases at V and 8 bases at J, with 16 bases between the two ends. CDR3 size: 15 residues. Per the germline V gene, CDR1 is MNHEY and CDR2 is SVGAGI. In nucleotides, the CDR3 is TGTGCCAGCAGTTACGACCGGGCTCGATACTATGAGCAGTTCTTC. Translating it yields CASSYDRARYYEQFF.